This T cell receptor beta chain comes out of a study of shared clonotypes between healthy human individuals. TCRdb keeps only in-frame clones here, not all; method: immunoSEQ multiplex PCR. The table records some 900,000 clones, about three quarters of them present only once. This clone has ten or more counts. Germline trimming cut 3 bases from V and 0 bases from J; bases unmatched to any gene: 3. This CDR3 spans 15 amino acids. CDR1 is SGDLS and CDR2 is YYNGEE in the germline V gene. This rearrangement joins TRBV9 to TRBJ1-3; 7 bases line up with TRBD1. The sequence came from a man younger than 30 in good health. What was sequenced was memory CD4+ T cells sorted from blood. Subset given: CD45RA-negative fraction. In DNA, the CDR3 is TGTGCCAGCAGCGCCGGGACAGTCTCTGGAAACACCATATATTTT. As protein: CASSAGTVSGNTIYF.